The 18 T cell receptor beta chains presented below share a single source sample, sequenced in a study of cytomegalovirus exposure and HLA in healthy donors. A multiplex PCR was run with 60 Vbeta primers and 13 Jbeta primers. The table came from immunoSEQ multiplex PCR; TCRdb's copy has only in-frame clones and leaves some out. Its clone listing holds about 150,000 clones. Material for sequencing was PBMCs. The receptors were sampled from a woman aged 50 to 60 in good health and CMV-seronegative.

This chain joins TRBV6-1 and TRBJ2-5, with D possibly TRBD1 on 6 matching bases. The CDR3 has 14 residues. V lost 9 bases and J lost 3, with 17 bases in between. CDR1 MNHNS and CDR2 SASEGT come from the germline V gene. The CDR3 DNA sequence: TGTGCCAGTGCCTTAGGACAGCCGAAAGAGACCCAGTACTTC. It yields the protein CASALGQPKETQYF.

The rearrangement joins TRBV19 to TRBJ2-3; D gene uncertain. CDR3 size: 13 residues. CDR1 is LNHDA and CDR2 is SQIVND in the germline V gene (reference sequence). Trimming left V 1 base short and J 5 bases short, with 7 bases between. For the CDR3, the DNA is TGTGCCAGTAGTATAGTTTCCCAAGATACGCAGTATTTT. Protein sequence: CASSIVSQDTQYF.

This chain uses TRBV11-3 with TRBJ2-1; D not resolved. The CDR3 runs 15 residues. V was trimmed by 1 base and J by 0 bases, leaving 7 bases between them. Germline V gives CDR1 SGHNT, CDR2 YENEEA. The CDR3: CASSLGSSSYNEQFF. The DNA of the CDR3 is TGTGCCAGCAGCTTAGGGTCGAGCTCCTACAATGAGCAGTTCTTC.

This sequence joins TRBV19 and TRBJ1-3; the match to TRBD1 covers 12 bases. Germline values: CDR1 LNHDA, CDR2 SQIVND (reference sequence). CDR3 length: 16 amino acids. V lost 7 bases, J lost 4 bases, and 8 bases stayed unmatched. The DNA for the CDR3 is TGTGCCAGTACCTACGGGACAGGGGGCATCGGAAACACCATATATTTT. Translating it yields CASTYGTGGIGNTIYF.

This chain connects TRBV5-4 to TRBJ2-7, with 11 bases identical to TRBD1. This CDR3 contains 15 residues. The V gene end was trimmed by 5 bases and the J gene end by 0 bases; junction bases not matched to a gene: 4. Germline CDR1 is SGHNT and CDR2 is YYREEE (reference sequence). In DNA, the CDR3 is TGTGCCAGCAGGGAGGGACAGGGGGTCTCCTACGAGCAGTACTTC. Protein product: CASREGQGVSYEQYF.

The chain links TRBV29-1 to TRBJ2-6, with 10 nucleotides matching TRBD1. Germline loops: CDR1 SQVTM, CDR2 ANQGSEA. Germline trimming cut 3 bases from V and 4 bases from J; bases unmatched to any gene: 3. The CDR3 spans 15 residues. The CDR3 reads CSVDGTGVGANVLTF. As DNA, the CDR3 is TGCAGCGTTGATGGGACAGGGGTAGGGGCCAACGTCCTGACTTTC.

This chain joins TRBV18 and TRBJ1-1; the D is unclear. This CDR3 region has 13 residues. Germline CDR1 KGHSH, CDR2 LQKENI. V lost 3 bases and J 0 bases, leaving 5 bases between the germline ends. CDR3 residues: CASSPHVNTEAFF. The DNA of the CDR3 is TGTGCCAGCTCACCTCATGTGAACACTGAAGCTTTCTTT.

V gene TRBV7-6 combines with J gene TRBJ2-2, with 9 bases lining up with TRBD1. Looked up from germline, CDR1 is SGHVS and CDR2 is FNYEAQ. V trimming: 6 bases; J trimming: 5 bases; junction bases outside the gene matches: 7. This CDR3 region has 15 residues. The CDR3: CASSSPGTGTGELFF. The CDR3 DNA reads TGTGCCAGCAGTTCCCCGGGGACAGGGACCGGGGAGCTGTTTTTT.

The chain has TRBV19 and TRBJ2-7, with D perhaps matching TRBD1 (6 bases). The germline gives CDR1 LNHDA, CDR2 SQIVND (reference sequence). With 4 bases removed from V and 4 bases from J, the gap between germline ends came to 17 bases. The CDR3 length is 15 residues. CDR3 sequence reads: CASSSDPGHFYEQYF. CDR3 nucleotides: TGTGCCAGTAGTAGCGACCCGGGACATTTTTACGAGCAGTACTTC.

This sequence joins TRBV16 and TRBJ1-1; D possibly corresponds to TRBD1 (6 bases). CDR3 length equals 15 residues. With 4 bases removed from V and 1 base from J, the gap between germline ends came to 13 bases. The germline CDR1 and CDR2 sequences are KGHSY and FQNENV. CDR3 sequence: CASSPYRTANTEAFF. CDR3 sequence (DNA): TGTGCCAGCAGCCCCTATCGGACAGCGAACACTGAAGCTTTCTTT.

J is TRBJ1-1 and V is TRBV5-1; D not resolved. CDR1 is SGHRS, CDR2 YFSETQ, per germline. The V gene lost 4 bases and the J gene lost 2 bases, with 9 bases spanning the gap. The CDR3 sequence is 13 residues long. CDR3 in amino acids: CASSPEGNTEAFF. The DNA for the CDR3 is TGCGCCAGCAGCCCAGAGGGCAACACTGAAGCTTTCTTT.

The chain couples TRBV5-1 to TRBJ2-7; 7 nucleotides align to TRBD1. CDR3 size: 13 residues. CDR1 and CDR2 (germline): SGHRS, YFSETQ. J lost 4 bases, V lost 0 bases, and 1 base had no gene match. The CDR3 DNA reads TGCGCCAGCAGCTTGGGGGGACAGTACGAGCAGTACTTC. Its protein product is CASSLGGQYEQYF.

The V gene is TRBV6-1, the J gene TRBJ1-5; 7 positions match TRBD1. The CDR3 spans 14 residues. V lost 11 bases to trimming and J lost 2 bases; unmatched junction nucleotides: 9. Germline values: CDR1 MNHNS, CDR2 SASEGT. CDR3 loop: CAGGGQVGNQPQHF. The CDR3 DNA follows: TGTGCCGGGGGAGGACAGGTCGGCAATCAGCCCCAGCATTTT.

The V gene is TRBV30, the J gene TRBJ1-2; D perhaps matches TRBD1 (5 bases). V lost 8 bases and J 12 bases, leaving 28 bases between the germline ends. Germline V gives CDR1 GTSNPN, CDR2 SVGIG (reference sequence). The CDR3 consists of 14 residues. The CDR3 loop is CAMDSSGTGVIDTF. The CDR3 DNA is TGTGCCATGGATTCCTCCGGGACGGGGGTTATCGACACCTTC.

The genes are TRBV6-6 and TRBJ1-3, with D possibly TRBD1 on 5 matching bases. CDR1 is MNHNY and CDR2 is SVGAGI in the germline V gene (reference sequence). The CDR3 consists of 15 residues. V was clipped by 0 bases and J by 4 bases, with 10 bases between them. The DNA for the CDR3 is TGTGCCAGCAGTTACTCAGGGGCGCCGGGAAACACCATATATTTT. This codes for CASSYSGAPGNTIYF.

The chain links TRBV19 to TRBJ2-2; D is uncertain. The V gene lost 7 bases and the J gene lost 0 bases, with 12 bases spanning the gap. The CDR3 loop spans 15 amino acids. Germline CDR1 LNHDA, CDR2 SQIVND (reference sequence). The CDR3 nucleotides are TGTGCCAGTACCAGAAGCAGGACGAACACCGGGGAGCTGTTTTTT. Amino acid sequence: CASTRSRTNTGELFF. Variable domain in full (rest from reference TRBV19 and TRBJ2-2): DGGITQSPKYLFRKEGQNVTLSCEQNLNHDAMYWYRQDPGQGLRLIYYSQIVNDFQKGDIAEGYSVSREKKESFPLTVTSAQKNPTAFYLCASTRSRTNTGELFFGEGSRLTVL.

The chain uses TRBV6-5 and TRBJ1-4, with 8 bases aligning to TRBD1. Germline-derived CDR1 and CDR2 are MNHEY and SVGAGI. The CDR3 is 15 residues long. J gave up 7 bases and V 4 bases, and 8 bases lay outside the gene matches. The CDR3 nucleotides are TGTGCCAGCAGTTCGCCCGGACAGGGTGGTGAAAAACTGTTTTTT. It specifies CASSSPGQGGEKLFF.

The chain couples TRBV18 to TRBJ2-2; 8 nucleotides line up with TRBD2. CDR1 and CDR2 from the germline V gene are KGHSH and LQKENI. J gave up 0 bases and V 4 bases, and 7 bases lay outside the gene matches. The length of the CDR3 is 17 residues. The CDR3 coding sequence is TGTGCCAGCTCACGATCAGCGGGGGATACGAACACCGGGGAGCTGTTTTTT. It codes for CASSRSAGDTNTGELFF.